Detailed here is one TCR beta chain. Its antigen is unknown. This sample was taken from a study of siplizumab effects on memory and regulatory T cells. Study-level findings and limits: No naive or memory phenotype could be assigned to roughly 75-97% of proliferating clones.

Sequencing was performed with immunoSEQ multiplex PCR; in TCRdb, only in-frame clones are kept and a portion is missing. The repertoire holds over 100,000 clones, roughly 93% seen once, with 0.6% to 0.7% in the top ten. Sequencing was performed on Tregs sorted from blood. This TCR was sampled from a human donor in good health.

This chain's CDR3 is CASSWGDEQYF. The DNA for the CDR3 is TGTGCCAGCAGTTGGGGCGACGAGCAGTACTTC. This chain connects TRBV6-6 to TRBJ2-7; a weak D match, TRBD1 (5 bases). CDR3 size: 11 residues. V lost 4 bases, J lost 5 bases, and 6 bases lay in between. Germline V gene lookup returns CDR1 MNHNY and CDR2 SVGAGI (reference sequence).